One sample yielded the 32 T cell receptor beta chains listed below, sequenced in a study of T cells in women clearing cervical HPV infection. Profiling relied on immunoSEQ multiplex PCR, and the TCRdb table lists in-frame clones only, not all of them. The sample's table shows tens of thousands of clones. Material: blood buffy coat. Receptor source: a woman between 18 and 70 years old with a cervical HPV16 infection that either progressed to CIN3+ or cleared (not recorded which).

Points on this clone: The read halts 3 residues ahead of the CDR3 end, with the missing end drawn from the germline J gene. This chain uses TRBV7-8 with TRBJ2-7; no firm D call. Per the germline V gene, CDR1 is SGHVS and CDR2 is FQNEAQ. Trimming stripped 5 bases from V and 2 bases from J, with 4 bases between. CDR3 length equals 11 residues. Partial CDR3 DNA: TGTGCCAGCAGCCCAGCCTACGAG. Translating gives CASSPAYE. The complete CDR3 reads CASSPAYEQYF.

Turning to this clone: The read is 3 residues too short to cover the CDR3 end, so that end is filled in from the germline J gene. The rearrangement links TRBV24-1 to TRBJ2-1, with 11 nucleotides matching TRBD2. The CDR3 runs to 16 residues. CDR1 KGHDR and CDR2 SFDVKD come from the germline V gene. Unmatched junction bases numbered 4, after V lost 3 bases and J lost 4 bases. The CDR3 sequence is CATSDLGTSGYNEQFF. The CDR3 DNA, read in part, is TGTGCCACCAGTGATCTCGGGACTAGCGGTTACAATGAG.

With regard to this clone: The read gets to within 3 residues of the CDR3 end, and the germline J gene fills in the rest. This chain joins TRBV2 and TRBJ2-7; possible D gene TRBD2, 5 bases. Germline values: CDR1 SNHLY, CDR2 FYNNEI. The germline V and J ends were trimmed by 5 bases and 1 base, with 9 bases remaining between them. The CDR3 has 13 residues. The covered CDR3 bases are TGTGCCAGCAGTCGAACTAGGTCCTACGAG. Its translation: CASSRTRSYE. In full, the CDR3 is CASSRTRSYEQYF.

To note about this clone: The read ends 3 residues shy of where the CDR3 ends; the end is completed using the germline J gene. The chain links TRBV19 to TRBJ2-7; 8 nucleotides align to TRBD2. Germline V CDR1 and CDR2: LNHDA, SQIVND (reference sequence). This CDR3 is built from 15 residues. V trimming: 8 bases; J trimming: 6 bases; junction bases outside the gene matches: 15. The DNA read from the CDR3 is TGTGCCAGTGGCTCACGGGACGGTCGGGGGGGCGAG. It specifies CASGSRDGRGGE. The CDR3 as a whole reads CASGSRDGRGGEQYF. Together with reference TRBV19 and TRBJ2-7, the CDR3 gives the full variable domain: DGGITQSPKYLFRKEGQNVTLSCEQNLNHDAMYWYRQDPGQGLRLIYYSQIVNDFQKGDIAEGYSVSREKKESFPLTVTSAQKNPTAFYLCASGSRDGRGGEQYFGPGTRLTVT.

As regards this clone: The read gets to within 3 residues of the CDR3 end, and the germline J gene fills in the rest. The chain couples TRBV19 to TRBJ1-2, with a possible D match to TRBD1 (6 bases). Germline values: CDR1 LNHDA, CDR2 SQIVND (reference sequence). The length of the CDR3 is 20 residues. CDR3 loop: CASSISLMGAQSHVPYDYTF. CDR3 DNA, as far as it was read: TGTGCCAGTAGTATAAGTTTAATGGGGGCGCAATCCCATGTTCCCTACGAC.

As regards this clone: The read terminates 3 residues before the CDR3 end, so the remaining end is supplied by the germline J gene. This chain joins TRBV4-1 and TRBJ2-7; TRBD2 aligns across 7 bases. CDR3 length: 15 amino acids. Germline CDR1 MGHRA, CDR2 YSYEKL. V shed 2 bases and J 5 bases; nucleotides not matched to a gene: 9. This CDR3 reads CASSQSGTAPHEQYF. Partial CDR3 DNA: TGCGCCAGCAGCCAAAGCGGGACTGCCCCCCACGAG.

CDR3 DNA, as far as it was read: TGTGCCAGCAGCCAATTGACTAGCGGGAGGTTGGAGACC. Translation: CASSQLTSGRLET. From start to end, the CDR3 is CASSQLTSGRLETQYF. The chain is built from TRBV3-1 (or the pseudogene TRBV3-2) and TRBJ2-5; 13 positions agree with TRBD2. The CDR3 extends 3 residues past the end of the read, so its final part is completed from the germline J gene. V shed 2 bases and J 5 bases; nucleotides not matched to a gene: 5. Germline V gene sequence: CDR1 LGHDT, CDR2 YNNKEL (reference sequence). The CDR3 spans 16 residues.

This clone is medium-sized by frequency. Read coverage stops 3 residues before the CDR3 terminus; the germline J gene supplies the remainder. The chain combines TRBV20-1 with TRBJ2-5; 11 bases are shared with TRBD2. Germline-derived CDR1 and CDR2 are DFQATT and SNEGSKA (reference sequence). The CDR3 spans 15 residues. The ends lost 2 bases at V and 4 bases at J; junction bases unmatched: 6. The part of the CDR3 DNA that was read is TGCAGTGCTAGACCGAAACTAGCGGGAGCAGAGACC. It encodes CSARPKLAGAET. The full CDR3 is CSARPKLAGAETQYF.

Points on this clone: The DNA ends 3 residues before the CDR3 does, and the rest of the CDR3 is filled in from the germline J gene. This sequence joins TRBV7-2 and TRBJ1-2, with no clear D. The CDR3 spans 14 residues. The germline CDR1 and CDR2 sequences are SGHTA and FQGNSA. The CDR3 DNA, read in part, is TGTGCCAGCAGCTTAGCGCTGAACCACTACGAC. Translated, it gives CASSLALNHYD. The full CDR3 sequence reads CASSLALNHYDYTF.

With respect to this clone: The read stops 3 residues short of the end of the CDR3; the missing end is completed from the germline J gene. The chain carries TRBV20-1 and TRBJ2-2; 8 bases map to TRBD2. J was trimmed by 7 bases and V by 0 bases; bases with no gene match: 13. Germline-derived CDR1 and CDR2 are DFQATT and SNEGSKA (reference sequence). The CDR3 covers 17 residues. The CDR3 bases that were read are TGCAGTGCTAGAGACCCAGCGGGAGTGGGATATGGCGGGGAG. Protein product: CSARDPAGVGYGGE. The whole CDR3 is CSARDPAGVGYGGELFF.

Remarks on this clone: From the germline J gene comes the end of the CDR3, since the read stops 3 residues before it. The chain links TRBV6-2 or TRBV6-3 to TRBJ2-1; TRBD2 matches at 11 bases. This CDR3 comprises 15 residues. The germline CDR1 and CDR2 sequences are MNHEY and SVGEGT. After removal of 4 bases from V and 4 bases from J, the junction contained 3 bases not matched to a gene. CDR3 bases read: TGTGCCAGCAGTTGGCTAGCGGGAGGTTACAATGAG. Residues: CASSWLAGGYNE. The whole CDR3 protein reads CASSWLAGGYNEQFF.

Worth noting for this clone: The DNA ends 3 residues before the CDR3 does, and the rest of the CDR3 is filled in from the germline J gene. The chain recombines TRBV11-2 with TRBJ2-7; tentative D call: TRBD1 (6 bases). Germline values: CDR1 SGHAT, CDR2 FQNNGV. V was cut by 5 bases and J by 0 bases, with 11 bases left in between. The CDR3 extends over 14 amino acids. CDR3 in amino acids: CASSPRTASYEQYF. CDR3 DNA, as far as it was read: TGTGCCAGCAGCCCCAGGACAGCCTCCTACGAG.

With regard to this clone: The read finishes 3 residues shy of the CDR3 end, and the germline J gene is used to complete it. The V call is TRBV7-2, the J call TRBJ2-7, with 10 bases aligning to TRBD1. This CDR3 has 15 amino acids. The V gene end was trimmed by 2 bases and the J gene end by 2 bases; junction bases not matched to a gene: 3. CDR1 SGHTA and CDR2 FQGNSA come from the germline V gene. The sequenced part of the CDR3 DNA is TGTGCCAGCAGCTTATTTGGGACAGGGGCCTACGAG. As protein: CASSLFGTGAYE. The whole CDR3 protein is CASSLFGTGAYEQYF.

Concerning this clone itself: Coverage ceases 3 residues before the CDR3 finishes, and the germline J gene fills in the end. The chain carries TRBV5-1 and TRBJ2-2, with a possible D match to TRBD1 (7 bases). The CDR3 sequence is 17 residues long. Trimming removed 3 bases from V and 4 bases from J, with 19 bases in between. Germline CDR1 SGHRS, CDR2 YFSETQ. CDR3 DNA (partial): TGCGCCAGCAGCTCGTTACAGGGGAGGACGGGCACCGGGGAG. Amino acid sequence: CASSSLQGRTGTGE. The whole CDR3 protein is CASSSLQGRTGTGELFF.

With respect to this clone: Coverage ceases 3 residues before the CDR3 finishes, and the germline J gene fills in the end. This chain connects TRBV7-8 to TRBJ1-2; 8 nucleotides match TRBD1. J was trimmed by 3 bases and V by 5 bases; bases with no gene match: 2. Germline loops: CDR1 SGHVS, CDR2 FQNEAQ. The CDR3 loop spans 13 amino acids. The CDR3: CASSPQGDYGYTF. CDR3 DNA, as far as it was read: TGTGCCAGCAGCCCACAGGGGGACTATGGC.

Concerning this clone itself: The read finishes 3 residues shy of the CDR3 end, and the germline J gene is used to complete it. The genes are TRBV4-2 and TRBJ2-2; 8 bases align to TRBD2. This CDR3 comprises 18 residues. Trimming at V came to 2 bases and at J to 6 bases, leaving 14 bases not matched to a gene. Germline CDR1 LGHNA, CDR2 YNFKEQ. The CDR3 region is CASSQLGSGGGIAGELFF. The sequenced CDR3 bases are TGTGCCAGCAGCCAACTCGGCTCGGGGGGGGGCATCGCCGGGGAG.

Regarding this clone: The CDR3 end is not reached by the read, which stops 3 residues before it; the germline J gene fills it in. The gene calls are TRBV9 and TRBJ2-7; 8 positions match TRBD2. The CDR3 is 14 residues long. CDR1 SGDLS and CDR2 YYNGEE come from the germline V gene. Trimming cost V 0 bases and J 6 bases; bases outside gene matches: 5. This CDR3 reads CASSVVSGSTEQYF. Partial CDR3 DNA: TGTGCCAGCAGCGTAGTAAGCGGGAGTACCGAG.

For this clone: The read gets to within 3 residues of the CDR3 end, and the germline J gene fills in the rest. The genes are TRBV2 and TRBJ2-5; D is undetermined. The CDR3 has 13 amino acids. CDR1 and CDR2 (germline): SNHLY, FYNNEI. Trimming stripped 4 bases from V and 3 bases from J, with 9 bases between. The DNA read from the CDR3 is TGTGCCAGCAGTGGCCAGGCTAAAGAGACC. Encoded protein: CASSGQAKET. The entire CDR3 sequence reads CASSGQAKETQYF.

Of note for this clone: The CDR3 goes on 3 residues after the read ends, and that part is filled in from the germline J gene. This chain links TRBV20-1 with TRBJ1-5, with TRBD1 identical over 12 bases. The CDR3 loop spans 14 amino acids. Losses at the gene ends were 5 bases for V and 7 bases for J; bases not matched to a gene: 6. Germline V gene lookup returns CDR1 DFQATT and CDR2 SNEGSKA (reference sequence). CDR3 amino acids: CSAQGQGAGQPQHF. The part of the CDR3 DNA that was read is TGCAGTGCTCAGGGACAGGGGGCAGGGCAGCCC.

Remarks on this clone: The read is 3 residues too short to cover the CDR3 end, so that end is filled in from the germline J gene. The gene calls are TRBV5-1 and TRBJ1-1; TRBD1 aligns across 9 bases. CDR3 length equals 16 residues. Trimming removed 8 bases from V and 0 bases from J; junction bases left unmatched: 11. Germline CDR1 and CDR2: SGHRS and YFSETQ. CDR3 amino acids: CARPGDRESMNTEAFF. The part of the CDR3 DNA that was read is TGCGCCAGGCCGGGGGACAGGGAGTCGATGAACACTGAA.

CDR3 DNA, as far as it was read: TGTGCCAGCAGTGTTAAGGGGGACAGTCTGAACACTGAA. Translating gives CASSVKGDSLNTE. The CDR3 in its entirety is CASSVKGDSLNTEAFF. The chain has TRBV2 and TRBJ1-1; 7 positions match TRBD1. The read ends 3 residues before the CDR3 terminus; that terminus is restored from the germline J gene. From germline, CDR1 is SNHLY and CDR2 FYNNEI. J gave up 0 bases and V 4 bases, and 8 bases lay outside the gene matches. The CDR3 runs to 16 residues.

With regard to this clone: The read halts 3 residues ahead of the CDR3 end, with the missing end drawn from the germline J gene. The genes are TRBV5-1 and TRBJ2-7; TRBD2 matches at 7 bases. CDR1 is SGHRS and CDR2 is YFSETQ in the germline V gene. Trimming cost V 3 bases and J 3 bases; bases outside gene matches: 3. The CDR3 covers 13 residues. The CDR3 protein is CASSSGTIYEQYF. The part of the CDR3 DNA that was read is TGCGCCAGCAGCTCCGGGACTATCTACGAG. Full variable domain (missing parts from reference TRBV5-1 and TRBJ2-7): KAGVTQTPRYLIKTRGQQVTLSCSPISGHRSVSWYQQTPGQGLQFLFEYFSETQRNKGNFPGRFSGRQFSNSRSEMNVSTLELGDSALYLCASSSGTIYEQYFGPGTRLTVT.

In the case of this clone: The read gets to within 3 residues of the CDR3 end, and the germline J gene fills in the rest. The chain joins TRBV5-1 to TRBJ2-7; weak D call: TRBD2 (6 bases). Trimming removed 4 bases from V and 1 base from J, with 15 bases in between. The CDR3 extends over 15 amino acids. CDR1 is SGHRS and CDR2 is YFSETQ in the germline V gene. CDR3 DNA (partial): TGCGCCAGCAGCCCGTTGGGGGGAAGGTCCTACGAG. It specifies CASSPLGGRSYE. The complete CDR3 sequence is CASSPLGGRSYEQYF.

Of note for this clone: The read terminates 3 residues before the CDR3 end, so the remaining end is supplied by the germline J gene. V gene TRBV19 combines with J gene TRBJ1-2, with a weak D call TRBD1 (6 bases). Trimming cost V 4 bases and J 4 bases, with 13 bases left between them. CDR1 is LNHDA and CDR2 is SQIVND in the germline V gene (reference sequence). This CDR3 contains 14 residues. The CDR3 sequence: CASSTSGTLYGYTF. The part of the CDR3 DNA that was read is TGTGCCAGTAGTACTTCCGGGACACTCTATGGC.

With respect to this clone: From the germline J gene comes the end of the CDR3, since the read stops 3 residues before it. The chain links TRBV12-3 or TRBV12-4 to TRBJ1-5; 7 nucleotides line up with TRBD1. The CDR3 length is 14 residues. V dropped 6 bases and J dropped 3; count of bases not matched to a gene: 5. CDR3 bases read: TGTGCCAGCAGGCCAGGGGGAACCAATCAGCCC. This translates into CASRPGGTNQP. The entire CDR3 is CASRPGGTNQPQHF.

Regarding this clone: The sequence runs out 3 residues before the end of the CDR3; the remainder is reconstructed from the germline J gene. The genes are TRBV7-9 and TRBJ2-7; 9 nucleotides agree with TRBD1. CDR1 and CDR2 (germline): SEHNR, FQNEAQ (reference sequence). With 5 bases clipped from V and 5 bases from J, the junction kept 10 bases outside the gene matches. The CDR3 has 15 residues. The chain's CDR3 is CASSPRPGQGDEQYF. The CDR3 bases that were read are TGTGCCAGCAGCCCGCGCCCGGGACAGGGAGACGAG. The full variable domain, in which reference TRBV7-9 and TRBJ2-7 provide the parts outside the CDR3, is DTGVSQNPRHKITKRGQNVTFRCDPISEHNRLYWYRQTLGQGPEFLTYFQNEAQLEKSRLLSDRFSAERPKGSFSTLEIQRTEQGDSAMYLCASSPRPGQGDEQYFGPGTRLTVT.

On this clone itself: Read data end 3 residues before the CDR3 end; the end is taken from the germline J gene. The V and J genes are TRBV2 and TRBJ2-7; 9 bases are shared with TRBD1. In germline, CDR1 is SNHLY, CDR2 FYNNEI. Trimming at V came to 5 bases and at J to 6 bases, leaving 8 bases not matched to a gene. This CDR3 is built from 14 residues. CDR3 bases read: TGTGCCAGCAGTTCCGGGACAGGGCGGTCCGAG. Protein sequence: CASSSGTGRSE. The whole CDR3 protein is CASSSGTGRSEQYF.

Notes on this clone: The read terminates 3 residues before the CDR3 end, so the remaining end is supplied by the germline J gene. The rearrangement links TRBV20-1 to TRBJ1-5, with D possibly TRBD1 on 6 matching bases. The CDR3 consists of 15 residues. Trimming stripped 2 bases from V and 4 bases from J, with 15 bases between. Germline V CDR1 and CDR2: DFQATT, SNEGSKA (reference sequence). The CDR3 sequence is CSARIRQGLNQPQHF. CDR3 bases read: TGCAGTGCTAGAATCCGTCAGGGGTTAAATCAGCCC.

With respect to this clone: The CDR3 goes on 3 residues after the read ends, and that part is filled in from the germline J gene. The chain uses TRBV19 and TRBJ2-2, with D possibly being TRBD1 (6 bases). Germline V lookup: CDR1 LNHDA, CDR2 SQIVND (reference sequence). With 1 base removed from V and 5 bases from J, the gap between germline ends came to 11 bases. The CDR3 is 15 residues long. CDR3 DNA, as far as it was read: TGTGCCAGTAGTATAGCCCCCGGACAGACCGGGGAG. As protein: CASSIAPGQTGE. The full CDR3 sequence reads CASSIAPGQTGELFF. Supplemented by reference TRBV19 and TRBJ2-2, the full variable domain reads DGGITQSPKYLFRKEGQNVTLSCEQNLNHDAMYWYRQDPGQGLRLIYYSQIVNDFQKGDIAEGYSVSREKKESFPLTVTSAQKNPTAFYLCASSIAPGQTGELFFGEGSRLTVL.

As to this clone: The CDR3 end falls 3 residues outside the read, so it is completed with the germline J gene. The V and J genes are TRBV19 and TRBJ1-2; 7 nucleotides align to TRBD1. Germline values: CDR1 LNHDA, CDR2 SQIVND (reference sequence). The CDR3 has 14 amino acids. Here the CDR3 reads CASSLQGSYNDYTF. The CDR3 bases that were read are TGTGCCAGTAGTTTACAGGGGTCCTACAATGAC.

On this clone: The read comes to an end 3 residues before the CDR3 does, leaving the germline J gene to fill in the end. The rearrangement uses TRBV11-3 and TRBJ2-7, with D tentatively TRBD1 (6 bases). The CDR3 is 15 residues long. Per the germline V gene, CDR1 is SGHNT and CDR2 is YENEEA. The V and J ends lost 6 bases and 1 base respectively, with 16 bases between them. CDR3 DNA (partial): TGTGCCAGCAGTATCTTAAACAGGGATTCCTACGAG. Its protein is CASSILNRDSYE. The full CDR3 reads CASSILNRDSYEQYF.

Of note for this clone: The observed sequence ends 3 residues before the CDR3 terminus, with the missing tail filled in from the germline J gene. The chain couples TRBV30 to TRBJ1-1; D perhaps matches TRBD1 (6 bases). With 7 bases removed from V and 6 bases from J, the gap between germline ends came to 21 bases. The CDR3 runs 14 residues. The germline V gene encodes CDR1 GTSNPN and CDR2 SVGIG (reference sequence). This CDR3 reads CASPKGVGGSEAFF. The DNA read from the CDR3 is TGTGCCTCCCCAAAGGGGGTGGGCGGGTCTGAA.